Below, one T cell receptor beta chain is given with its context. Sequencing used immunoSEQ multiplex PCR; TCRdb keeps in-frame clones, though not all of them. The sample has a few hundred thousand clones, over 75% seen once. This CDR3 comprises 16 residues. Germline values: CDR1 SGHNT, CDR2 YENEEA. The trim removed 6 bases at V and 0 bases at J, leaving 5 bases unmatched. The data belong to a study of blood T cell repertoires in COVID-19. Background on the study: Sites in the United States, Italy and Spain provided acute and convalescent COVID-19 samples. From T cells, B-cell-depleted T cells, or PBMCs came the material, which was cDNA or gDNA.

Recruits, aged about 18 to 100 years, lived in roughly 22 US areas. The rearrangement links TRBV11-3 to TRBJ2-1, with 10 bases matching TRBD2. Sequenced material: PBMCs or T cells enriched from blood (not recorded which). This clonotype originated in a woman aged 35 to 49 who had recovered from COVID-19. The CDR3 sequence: CASRYRTSGSYNEQFF. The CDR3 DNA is TGTGCCAGCAGATATAGGACTAGCGGCTCCTACAATGAGCAGTTCTTC.